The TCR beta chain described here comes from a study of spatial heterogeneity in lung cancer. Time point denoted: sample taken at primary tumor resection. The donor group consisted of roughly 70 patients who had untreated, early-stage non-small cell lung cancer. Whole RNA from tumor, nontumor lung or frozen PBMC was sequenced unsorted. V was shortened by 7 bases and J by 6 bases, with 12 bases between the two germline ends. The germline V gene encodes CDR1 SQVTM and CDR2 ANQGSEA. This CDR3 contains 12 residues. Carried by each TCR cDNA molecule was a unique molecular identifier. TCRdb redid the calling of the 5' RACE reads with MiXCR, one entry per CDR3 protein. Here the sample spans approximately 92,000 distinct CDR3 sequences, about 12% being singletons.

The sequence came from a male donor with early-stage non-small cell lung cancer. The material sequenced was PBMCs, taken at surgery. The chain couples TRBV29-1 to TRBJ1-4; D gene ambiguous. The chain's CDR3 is CSGETGDEKLFF. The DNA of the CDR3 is TGCAGCGGCGAAACCGGGGATGAAAAACTGTTTTTT. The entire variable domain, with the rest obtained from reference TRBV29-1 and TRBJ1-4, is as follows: SAVISQKPSRDICQRGTSLTIQCQVDSQVTMMFWYRQQPGQSLTLIATANQGSEATYESGFVIDKFPISRPNLTFSTLTVSNMSPEDSSIYLCSGETGDEKLFFGSGTQLSVL.